Listed below are T cell receptor beta chains from one sample, sequenced in a study of cytomegalovirus exposure and HLA in healthy donors. The repertoire was sequenced with immunoSEQ multiplex PCR; TCRdb's copy has only in-frame clones and lacks some. The sample has 200,000 to 300,000 clones, less than 95% seen once; the top ten hold 3% to 3.5%. Sequenced sample: PBMCs. These receptors were taken from a woman aged 25 to 39 in good health and CMV-seronegative. Both conserved end residues are part of each CDR3. The order of the fields is V gene, D gene, J gene, clone size, CDR3 DNA, CDR3 protein. D genes are given only for firm matches. Clone size is stated in some rows and not others, as once, few, many or a class when expanded.

>TRBV27|NA|TRBJ2-1|NA
TGTGCCAGCAGTCACCGGGGGAAGCGGAAGGATGAGCAGTTCTTC
CASSHRGKRKDEQFF
>TRBV13|TRBD2|TRBJ2-1|NA
TGTGCCAGCAGCTCATCTGGGACTAGCGGAGCCTGGGTCACCAATGAGCAGTTCTTC
CASSSSGTSGAWVTNEQFF
>TRBV6-1|NA|TRBJ2-1|once
TGTGCCAGCAGTGAACCACTGGGTCATTACAATGAGCAGTTCTTC
CASSEPLGHYNEQFF
>TRBV29-1|NA|TRBJ2-7|NA
TGCAGCGTTGGCCGGGACTCCTACGAGCAGTACTTC
CSVGRDSYEQYF
>TRBV27|TRBD2|TRBJ2-1|NA
TGTGCCAGCAGTCCCGAACTAGCGGGAGGGCCGGGGTCCTACAATGAGCAGTTCTTC
CASSPELAGGPGSYNEQFF
>TRBV6-5|NA|TRBJ1-4|NA
TGTGCCAGCAGTTTGACCGGCTCAGCTAATGAAAAACTGTTTTTT
CASSLTGSANEKLFF
>TRBV11-2|NA|TRBJ2-2|once
TGTGCCAGCAGCTTAGACGGTTCTGGGGTGGGGGAAACCGGGGAGCTGTTTTTT
CASSLDGSGVGETGELFF
>TRBV4-3|NA|TRBJ2-2|NA
TGCGCCAGCAGCCAAGGGTCGGGCCAGAACTTCCGGAACACCGGGGAGCTGTTTTTT
CASSQGSGQNFRNTGELFF
>TRBV6-1|TRBD1|TRBJ1-2|NA
TGTGCCAGCAGCACAGGGGAATATGGCTACACCTTC
CASSTGEYGYTF
>TRBV5-4|NA|TRBJ2-7|NA
TGTGCCAGCAAGGGTCCGGGCTCCTACGAGCAGTACTTC
CASKGPGSYEQYF
>TRBV6-6|NA|TRBJ2-2|NA
TGTGCCAGCAGTTATTTAGGGTTCGGGGAGCTGTTTTTT
CASSYLGFGELFF
>TRBV28|TRBD2|TRBJ2-7|NA
TGTGCCAGCAGTTTCGCGACTAGCGGGAGGGTTACCTACGAGCAGTACTTC
CASSFATSGRVTYEQYF
>TRBV5-4|NA|TRBJ2-1|NA
TGTGCCAGCAGTCATGGCGAGGGAGCCTACAATGAGCAGTTCTTC
CASSHGEGAYNEQFF
>TRBV4-1|NA|TRBJ2-1|NA
TGCGCCAGCAGCCAAGCGCCAGGCAATGAGCAGTTCTTC
CASSQAPGNEQFF
>TRBV25-1|TRBD1|TRBJ2-5|NA
TGTGCCAGCAGTCGGACAGGGCAGACCCAGTACTTC
CASSRTGQTQYF
>TRBV30|TRBD1|TRBJ2-7|NA
TGTGCCTGGGGACTACCGGGACAGGGGGCCAACGAGCAGTACTTC
CAWGLPGQGANEQYF
>TRBV19|NA|TRBJ2-2|once
TGTGCCAGTAGTATCGATTGGTTATCCGGGGAGCTGTTTTTT
CASSIDWLSGELFF
>TRBV18|TRBD1|TRBJ1-1|once
TGTGCCAGCTCCCCTTATAGACAGGGGGCCACCACTGAAGCTTTCTTT
CASSPYRQGATTEAFF
>TRBV6-4|TRBD1|TRBJ2-7|NA
TGTGCCAGCATTGTATTCAGGGGGAGTGCCTACGAGCAGTACTTC
CASIVFRGSAYEQYF
>TRBV5-6|TRBD2|TRBJ2-1|NA
TGTGCCAGCAGCCCCGGAAGGGAGGGTTACAATGAGCAGTTCTTC
CASSPGREGYNEQFF
>TRBV27|NA|TRBJ2-2|NA
TGTGCCAGCAGTTTATCGCCTGGCTACTACACCGGGGAGCTGTTTTTT
CASSLSPGYYTGELFF
>TRBV5-4|TRBD1|TRBJ1-2|few
TGTGCCAGCAGCCCGAGACAGGGGAACTATGGCTACACCTTC
CASSPRQGNYGYTF
>TRBV9|NA|TRBJ1-1|NA
TGTGCCAGCAGCGTCCCCACAGGGAGGGCTTTGGACGGGAAGAACACTGAAGCTTTCTTT
CASSVPTGRALDGKNTEAFF
>TRBV16|NA|TRBJ2-3|NA
TGTGCCAGCAGCCAATCGAAAGGGGAGGCGGGAACGGACTCTAGCACAGATACGCAGTATTTT
CASSQSKGEAGTDSSTDTQYF
>TRBV7-2|TRBD2|TRBJ2-5|NA
TGTGCCAGCGGCTTGGCGGGGGGGGAGACCCAGTACTTC
CASGLAGGETQYF
>TRBV29-1|TRBD1|TRBJ1-4|NA
TGCAGCGTACTACAGGGGGCAGGGGAAAAACTGTTTTTT
CSVLQGAGEKLFF
>TRBV19|NA|TRBJ2-3|NA
TGTGCCAGTAGAGGGGTCATTGACAGAGATACGCAGTATTTT
CASRGVIDRDTQYF
>TRBV10-1|TRBD2|TRBJ2-7|NA
TGCGCCAGCAGCCCCAAAACTAGCGCAGACTCCTACGAGCAGTACTTC
CASSPKTSADSYEQYF
>TRBV7-3|NA|TRBJ2-3|NA
TGTGCCAGCAGCCTTCTAGAGGTCGGCACAGATACGCAGTATTTT
CASSLLEVGTDTQYF
>TRBV19|TRBD2|TRBJ2-1|NA
TGTGCCAGTAGTACCGACCTAGCGGGAGGTATTGAGCAGTTCTTC
CASSTDLAGGIEQFF
>TRBV5-1|NA|TRBJ2-5|NA
TGCGCCAGCAGCTTTCTCGGGGGACCCCAAGAGACCCAGTACTTC
CASSFLGGPQETQYF
>TRBV9|NA|TRBJ2-7|NA
TGTGCCAGCGCGGTGGGGGCGGACAGCTACGAGCAGTACTTC
CASAVGADSYEQYF
>TRBV19|NA|TRBJ1-2|NA
TGTGCCAGTAGTAAGGCTGTCTTGGATGGCTACACCTTC
CASSKAVLDGYTF
>TRBV13|NA|TRBJ2-7|NA
TGTGCCAGCAGCGACCGGGAGACGACCTACGAGCAGTACTTC
CASSDRETTYEQYF
>TRBV7-3|NA|TRBJ2-2|NA
TGTGCCAGCAGCTTGTGGGGGAACACCGGGGAGCTGTTTTTT
CASSLWGNTGELFF